This TCR beta chain is from a study of CD8 T cells in ankylosing spondylitis. In its sample, this clonotype was seen many times. Its antigen is not identified. General observations from the study: Reportedly, significant enrichment of disease-linked clones occurred in matched ankylosing spondylitis synovial fluid.

TCRdb analysed the 5' RACE reads with MiXCR anew, one entry per CDR3 protein. Among tens of thousands of distinct CDR3 sequences, approximately 5.3% were seen once, and the ten largest hold approximately 2%. This clonotype was sampled from a male donor with ankylosing spondylitis or in good health (not recorded which). The sequenced sample consisted of blood, either unsorted or a sorted T cell fraction (not recorded which).

The DNA for the CDR3 is TGTGCCAGCAGCCCCCGAGGGGACTCCTACGAGCAGTACTTC. Translated: CASSPRGDSYEQYF. This chain links TRBV7-3 with TRBJ2-7; D is perhaps TRBD1 or TRBD2 (5 bases each). Between the trimmed V and J ends, which lost 5 bases and 0 bases, there was a span of 11 bases. The CDR3 length is 14 residues. Per germline, CDR1 SGHTA and CDR2 FQGTGA.